Below are 22 T cell receptor beta chains sequenced from a single sample in a study of T cell responses to AZD1222 COVID-19 vaccine. Sequencing was performed with immunoSEQ multiplex PCR; in TCRdb, only in-frame clones are kept and a portion is missing. The sample lists some 170,000 clones, just under 95% seen once, with about 0.9% in the top ten. This material consisted of peripheral blood, taken on day 0 of AZD1222 vaccination. These receptors were collected from an adult in good health.

The rearrangement joins TRBV11-2 to TRBJ1-2; no firm D call. The CDR3 loop spans 13 amino acids. The V and J ends lost 2 bases and 5 bases respectively, with 9 bases between them. CDR1 and CDR2 from the germline V gene are SGHAT and FQNNGV. The CDR3 nucleotides are TGTGCCAGCAGCTTATTTTCGGGTTATGGCTACACCTTC. Translating gives CASSLFSGYGYTF.

This clone was counted a single time. The chain employs TRBV2 and TRBJ1-6, with D uncertain. Trimming took off 6 bases at V and 3 bases at J, with 15 bases between the two ends. Germline values: CDR1 SNHLY, CDR2 FYNNEI. The CDR3 covers 16 residues. The CDR3 DNA is TGTGCCAGCAGACGACGGGCCACAGACTATAATTCACCCCTCCACTTT. Its protein product is CASRRRATDYNSPLHF.

V gene TRBV11-2 combines with J gene TRBJ2-3; 7 bases match TRBD2. The CDR3 is 13 amino acids. Germline-derived CDR1 and CDR2 are SGHAT and FQNNGV. J gave up 3 bases and V 7 bases, and 4 bases lay outside the gene matches. This CDR3 reads CASTLGGTDTQYF. CDR3 nucleotide sequence: TGTGCCAGCACCCTGGGGGGGACAGATACGCAGTATTTT.

This clone is a singleton in its sample. This rearrangement joins TRBV3-1 (or the pseudogene TRBV3-2) to TRBJ2-5; D is unclear. Trimming cost V 4 bases and J 4 bases, with 10 bases left between them. This CDR3 comprises 13 residues. CDR1 and CDR2 (germline): LGHDT, YNNKEL (reference sequence). CDR3 nucleotides: TGTGCCAGCAGCCTTTCGGCGGCAGAGACCCAGTACTTC. Translated, it gives CASSLSAAETQYF.

This rearrangement joins TRBV6-1 to TRBJ2-4, with D uncertain. V lost 2 bases, J lost 4 bases, and 3 bases lay in between. The CDR3 is made up of 12 amino acids. Per germline, CDR1 MNHNS and CDR2 SASEGT. The CDR3 DNA reads as TGTGCCAGCAGTGAACAGAAAAACATTCAGTACTTC. Its protein product is CASSEQKNIQYF.

V is TRBV19 and J is TRBJ1-5; D not certain. Per the germline V gene, CDR1 is LNHDA and CDR2 is SQIVND (reference sequence). This CDR3 contains 13 residues. Trimming took off 3 bases at V and 6 bases at J, with 9 bases between the two ends. The CDR3 DNA sequence: TGTGCCAGTAGTATCGGTGGCTTTCAGCCCCAGCATTTT. Translating gives CASSIGGFQPQHF.

J is TRBJ1-3 and V is TRBV19, with D perhaps TRBD1 (5 bases). V shed 7 bases and J shed 0 bases, with 16 bases lying between them. Germline values: CDR1 LNHDA, CDR2 SQIVND (reference sequence). This CDR3 has 16 amino acids. The CDR3 DNA follows: TGTGCCAGTACCAATGGGAGGGGAAGCTCTGGAAACACCATATATTTT. This encodes CASTNGRGSSGNTIYF.

The chain employs TRBV4-3 and TRBJ2-2; D possibly corresponds to TRBD1 (6 bases). V lost 0 bases to trimming and J lost 1 base, with 15 bases between them. From germline, CDR1 is LGHNA and CDR2 YSLEER. This CDR3 region has 18 residues. CDR3 bases: TGCGCCAGCAGCCAAGATTCAAACCCAGGGGTGAACACCGGGGAGCTGTTTTTT. Its translation: CASSQDSNPGVNTGELFF.

The rearrangement joins TRBV5-1 to TRBJ2-5; 7 positions match TRBD2. The junction had 7 bases not matched to a gene; V was cut back by 1 base and J by 1 base. The CDR3 totals 16 residues. Germline values: CDR1 SGHRS, CDR2 YFSETQ. The CDR3 loop reads CASSLLPPSGQETQYF. The CDR3 DNA sequence: TGCGCCAGCAGCTTGTTGCCCCCTAGCGGCCAAGAGACCCAGTACTTC.

The chain is built from TRBV6-6 and TRBJ1-5; possibly TRBD1 for D (5 bases). CDR3 length: 14 amino acids. In germline, CDR1 is MNHNY, CDR2 SVGAGI (reference sequence). V lost 5 bases and J 0 bases, leaving 8 bases between the germline ends. This chain's CDR3 is CASSDRNSNQPQHF. Here the CDR3 DNA reads TGTGCCAGCAGTGACAGAAATAGCAATCAGCCCCAGCATTTT.

V is TRBV5-4 and J is TRBJ1-2; 7 positions agree with TRBD1. Losses at the gene ends were 2 bases for V and 6 bases for J; bases not matched to a gene: 4. Germline V gene lookup returns CDR1 SGHNT and CDR2 YYREEE (reference sequence). The CDR3 is 13 amino acids. The CDR3 loop is CASSLTGVHGYTF. Here the CDR3 DNA reads TGTGCCAGCAGCTTAACAGGGGTACATGGCTACACCTTC.

The chain joins TRBV11-3 to TRBJ2-2; D remains ambiguous. V was trimmed by 2 bases and J by 4 bases, leaving 11 bases between them. This CDR3 has 15 residues. Germline CDR1 is SGHNT and CDR2 is YENEEA. CDR3 residues: CASSLPGSGTGELFF. Written as DNA, the CDR3 is TGTGCCAGCAGCTTACCGGGTTCGGGCACCGGGGAGCTGTTTTTT.

This chain joins TRBV28 and TRBJ1-2; D remains unclear. There are 11 residues in the CDR3. Germline CDR1 reads MDHEN; CDR2 reads SYDVKM. The germline V and J ends were trimmed by 3 bases and 5 bases, with 4 bases remaining between them. CDR3 protein: CASSFRYGYTF. The CDR3 coding sequence is TGTGCCAGCAGTTTCCGATATGGCTACACCTTC.

The chain is built from TRBV28 and TRBJ2-7; possible D gene TRBD1, 5 bases. CDR1 is MDHEN and CDR2 is SYDVKM in the germline V gene. V dropped 6 bases and J dropped 2 bases, with 11 bases sitting between them. The CDR3 covers 13 residues. For the CDR3, the DNA is TGTGCCAGCAGCCAGGGCAAGACCTACGAGCAGTACTTC. Translating gives CASSQGKTYEQYF.

The chain carries TRBV15 and TRBJ1-2, with a weak D call TRBD1 (5 bases). From germline, CDR1 is LNHNV and CDR2 YYDKDF (reference sequence). The V gene lost 0 bases and the J gene lost 8 bases, with 28 bases spanning the gap. The CDR3 spans 19 residues. In nucleotides, the CDR3 is TGTGCCACCAGCAGAGATTCCGGCGCGGGACCAACCAATTCTTTCGGCTACACCTTC. Translated, it gives CATSRDSGAGPTNSFGYTF.

The CDR3 reads CASSQEGQGGNYGYTF. The DNA of the CDR3 is TGCGCCAGCAGCCAAGAAGGACAGGGGGGTAACTATGGCTACACCTTC. The chain couples TRBV4-3 to TRBJ1-2; TRBD1 matches 10 bases. CDR1 is LGHNA, CDR2 YSLEER, per germline. The CDR3 runs to 16 residues. Trimming cost V 0 bases and J 1 base; bases outside gene matches: 2.

This chain joins TRBV11-2 and TRBJ1-5; D unclear. CDR1 is SGHAT and CDR2 is FQNNGV in the germline V gene. V was cut by 2 bases and J by 0 bases, with 8 bases left in between. This CDR3 has 15 amino acids. CDR3 region: CASSLHGDSNQPQHF. The CDR3 DNA sequence: TGTGCCAGCAGCTTACATGGGGATAGCAATCAGCCCCAGCATTTT.

This rearrangement joins TRBV6-6 to TRBJ2-7, with D maybe TRBD2 (7 bases). The V and J ends lost 4 bases and 3 bases respectively, with 16 bases between them. The germline CDR1 and CDR2 sequences are MNHNY and SVGAGI (reference sequence). CDR3 size: 15 residues. In DNA, the CDR3 is TGTGCCAGCAGTTTGGTGGCGGGGGCGAGCTACGAGCAGTACTTC. Translation gives CASSLVAGASYEQYF.

The V call is TRBV18, the J call TRBJ2-7; 10 bases agree with TRBD2. CDR1 KGHSH and CDR2 LQKENI come from the germline V gene. After removal of 6 bases from V and 1 base from J, the junction contained 9 bases not matched to a gene. The CDR3 length is 16 residues. This chain's CDR3 is CASSQRGGAESYEQYF. The CDR3 DNA follows: TGTGCCAGCTCCCAGCGGGGGGGCGCAGAATCCTACGAGCAGTACTTC.

The rearrangement uses TRBV4-3 and TRBJ1-1; D gene ambiguous. The CDR3 covers 15 residues. Germline assignment: CDR1 LGHNA and CDR2 YSLEER. Trimming shortened V by 0 bases and J by 1 base, and 9 bases separated the two germline ends. The CDR3 DNA sequence: TGCGCCAGCAGCCAAGATTGGGCTTGGAACACTGAAGCTTTCTTT. Translating gives CASSQDWAWNTEAFF.

The chain carries TRBV25-1 and TRBJ2-1; D gene unclear. V dropped 2 bases and J dropped 3 bases, with 5 bases sitting between them. CDR1 MGHDK and CDR2 SYGVNS come from the germline V gene. The CDR3 is 13 residues long. CDR3 protein: CASSEPGYNEQFF. The DNA for the CDR3 is TGTGCCAGCAGTGAACCGGGCTACAATGAGCAGTTCTTC. The complete variable domain, with remaining parts taken from reference TRBV25-1 and TRBJ2-1, reads EADIYQTPRYLVIGTGKKITLECSQTMGHDKMYWYQQDPGMELHLIHYSYGVNSTEKGDLSSESTVSRIRTEHFPLTLESARPSHTSQYLCASSEPGYNEQFFGPGTRLTVL.

This chain joins TRBV6-5 and TRBJ2-3; 8 bases align to TRBD2. Germline V lookup: CDR1 MNHEY, CDR2 SVGAGI. Unmatched junction bases numbered 6, after V lost 5 bases and J lost 5 bases. The CDR3 runs to 14 residues. CDR3 sequence: CASSNSGVGDTQYF. The CDR3 nucleotides read TGTGCCAGCAGTAATAGCGGGGTGGGAGATACGCAGTATTTT.